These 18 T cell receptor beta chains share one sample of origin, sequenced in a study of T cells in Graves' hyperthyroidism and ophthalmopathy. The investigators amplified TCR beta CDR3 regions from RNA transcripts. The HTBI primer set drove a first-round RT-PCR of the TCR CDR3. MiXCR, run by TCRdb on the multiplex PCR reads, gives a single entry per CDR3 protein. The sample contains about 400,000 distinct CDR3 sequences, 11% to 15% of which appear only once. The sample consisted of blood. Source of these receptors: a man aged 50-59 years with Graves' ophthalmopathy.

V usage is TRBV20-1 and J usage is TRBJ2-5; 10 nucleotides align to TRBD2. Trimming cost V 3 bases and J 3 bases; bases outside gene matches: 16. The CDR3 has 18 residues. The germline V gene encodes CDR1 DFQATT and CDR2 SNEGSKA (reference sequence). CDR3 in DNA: TGCAGTGCTAGTGGGTTTGTACTAGCGGGATCGGGTGAAGAGACCCAGTACTTC. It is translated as CSASGFVLAGSGEETQYF.

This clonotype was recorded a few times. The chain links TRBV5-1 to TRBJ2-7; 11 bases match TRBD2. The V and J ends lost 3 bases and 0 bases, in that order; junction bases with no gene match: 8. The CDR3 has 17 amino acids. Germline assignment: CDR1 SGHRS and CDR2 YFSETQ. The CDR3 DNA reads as TGCGCCAGCAGCTCCGGACTAGCGGGCCCGAGCTCCTACGAGCAGTACTTC. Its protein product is CASSSGLAGPSSYEQYF.

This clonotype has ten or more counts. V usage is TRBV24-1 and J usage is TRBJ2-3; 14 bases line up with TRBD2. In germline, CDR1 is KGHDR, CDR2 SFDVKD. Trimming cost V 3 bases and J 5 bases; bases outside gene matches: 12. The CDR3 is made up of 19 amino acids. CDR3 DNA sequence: TGTGCCACCAGTGATCCGGGACTAGCGGGAGCCTCCCCACAAGATACGCAGTATTTT. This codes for CATSDPGLAGASPQDTQYF.

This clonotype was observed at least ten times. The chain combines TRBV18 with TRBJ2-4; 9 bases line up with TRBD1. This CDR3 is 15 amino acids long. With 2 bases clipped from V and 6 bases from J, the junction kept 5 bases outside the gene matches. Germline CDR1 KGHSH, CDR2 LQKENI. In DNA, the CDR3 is TGTGCCAGCTCACCATCGGGACAGGGTCTAAACATTCAGTACTTC. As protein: CASSPSGQGLNIQYF.

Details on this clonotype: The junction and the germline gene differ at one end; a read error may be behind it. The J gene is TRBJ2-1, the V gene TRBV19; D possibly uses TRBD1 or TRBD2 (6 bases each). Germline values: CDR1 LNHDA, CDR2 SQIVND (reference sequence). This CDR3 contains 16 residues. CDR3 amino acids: CASSQSPVEGGNEQFF. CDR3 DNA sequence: TGCGCCAGCAGCCAAAGCCCTGTGGAGGGGGGTAATGAGCAGTTCTTC.

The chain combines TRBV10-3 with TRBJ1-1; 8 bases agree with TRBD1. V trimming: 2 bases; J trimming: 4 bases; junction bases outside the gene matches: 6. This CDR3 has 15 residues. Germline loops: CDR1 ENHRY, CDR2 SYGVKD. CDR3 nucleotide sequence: TGTGCCATCAGTGAGGGACAGGGATGGAGCACTGAAGCTTTCTTT. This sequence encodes CAISEGQGWSTEAFF.

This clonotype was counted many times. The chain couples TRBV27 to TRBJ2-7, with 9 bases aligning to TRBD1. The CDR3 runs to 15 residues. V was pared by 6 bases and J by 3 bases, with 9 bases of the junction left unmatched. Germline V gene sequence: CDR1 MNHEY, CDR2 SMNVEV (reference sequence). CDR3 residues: CASSHRDRALYEQYF. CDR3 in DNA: TGTGCCAGCAGCCACCGGGACAGGGCTCTCTACGAGCAGTACTTC.

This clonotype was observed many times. The CDR3 is CSATKWETQYF. In DNA, the CDR3 is TGCAGTGCTACCAAGTGGGAGACCCAGTACTTC. The chain joins TRBV20-1 to TRBJ2-5; D remains unclear. Trimming removed 4 bases from V and 5 bases from J, with 8 bases in between. The CDR3 loop spans 11 amino acids. The germline V gene has CDR1 DFQATT and CDR2 SNEGSKA (reference sequence).

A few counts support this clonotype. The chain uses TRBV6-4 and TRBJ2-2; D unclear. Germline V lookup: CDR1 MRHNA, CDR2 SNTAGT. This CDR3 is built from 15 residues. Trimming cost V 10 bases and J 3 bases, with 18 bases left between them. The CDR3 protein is CATRLQSLDTGELFF. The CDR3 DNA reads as TGTGCCACCAGACTCCAGTCGTTGGACACCGGGGAGCTGTTTTTT.

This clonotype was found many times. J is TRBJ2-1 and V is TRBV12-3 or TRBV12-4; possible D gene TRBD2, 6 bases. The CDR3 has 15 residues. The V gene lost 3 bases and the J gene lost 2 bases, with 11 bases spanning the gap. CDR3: CASSFGGSPYNEQFF. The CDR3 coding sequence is TGTGCCAGCAGTTTCGGGGGTTCACCCTACAATGAGCAGTTCTTC.

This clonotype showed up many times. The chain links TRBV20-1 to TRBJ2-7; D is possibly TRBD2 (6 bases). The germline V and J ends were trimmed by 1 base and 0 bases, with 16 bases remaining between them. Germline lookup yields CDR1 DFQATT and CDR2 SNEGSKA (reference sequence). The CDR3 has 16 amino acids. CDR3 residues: CSARGTTGGASYEQYF. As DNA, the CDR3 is TGCAGTGCTAGAGGGACCACCGGCGGGGCCTCCTACGAGCAGTACTTC.

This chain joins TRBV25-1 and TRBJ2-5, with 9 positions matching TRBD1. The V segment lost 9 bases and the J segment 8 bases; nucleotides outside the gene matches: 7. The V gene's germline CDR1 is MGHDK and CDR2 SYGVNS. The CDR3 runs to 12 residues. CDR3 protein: CASDRGGDTQYF. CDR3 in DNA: TGTGCCAGTGACAGGGGGGGAGATACCCAGTACTTC.

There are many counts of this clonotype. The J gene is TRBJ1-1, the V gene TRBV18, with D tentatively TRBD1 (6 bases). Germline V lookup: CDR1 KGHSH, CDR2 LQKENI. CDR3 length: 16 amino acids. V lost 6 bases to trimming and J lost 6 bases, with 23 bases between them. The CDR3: CASSPQRTVKSAEAFF. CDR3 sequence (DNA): TGTGCCAGCTCGCCTCAACGGACAGTAAAGAGCGCTGAAGCTTTCTTT.

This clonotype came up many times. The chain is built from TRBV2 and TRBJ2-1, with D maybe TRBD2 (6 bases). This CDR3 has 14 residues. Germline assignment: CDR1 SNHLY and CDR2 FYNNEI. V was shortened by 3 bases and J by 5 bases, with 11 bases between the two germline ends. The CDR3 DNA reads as TGTGCCAGCAGTGAGACGGGAGCTAACAATGAGCAGTTCTTC. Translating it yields CASSETGANNEQFF.

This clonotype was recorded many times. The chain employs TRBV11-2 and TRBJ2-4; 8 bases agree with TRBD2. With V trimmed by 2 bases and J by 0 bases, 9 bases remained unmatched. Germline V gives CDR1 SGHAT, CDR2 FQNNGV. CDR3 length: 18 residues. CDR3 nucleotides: TGTGCCAGCAGCTTACGAGCGGGAGAAAGTTTAGCCAAAAACATTCAGTACTTC. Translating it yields CASSLRAGESLAKNIQYF.

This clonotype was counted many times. The CDR3 protein is CASSVGTIISNQPQHF. Written as DNA, the CDR3 is TGTGCCAGCAGTGTCGGGACGATTATCAGCAATCAGCCCCAGCATTTT. The chain couples TRBV12-3 or TRBV12-4 to TRBJ1-5, with D perhaps TRBD1 (5 bases). The CDR3 contains 16 residues. V lost 5 bases, J lost 1 base, and 15 bases lay in between.

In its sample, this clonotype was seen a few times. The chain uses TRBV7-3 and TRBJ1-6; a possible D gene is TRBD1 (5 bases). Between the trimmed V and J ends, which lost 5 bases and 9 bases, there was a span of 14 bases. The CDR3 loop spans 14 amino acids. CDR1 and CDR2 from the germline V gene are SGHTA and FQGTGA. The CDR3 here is CASSREAGASPLHF. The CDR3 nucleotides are TGTGCCAGCAGCCGGGAGGCTGGGGCTTCACCCCTCCACTTT.

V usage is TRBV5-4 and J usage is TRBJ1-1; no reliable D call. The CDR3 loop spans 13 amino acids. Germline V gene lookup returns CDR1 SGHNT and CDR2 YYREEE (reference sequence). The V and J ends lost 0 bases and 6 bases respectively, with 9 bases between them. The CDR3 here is CASSLVVGSEAFF. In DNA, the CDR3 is TGTGCCAGCAGCTTGGTAGTTGGCTCTGAAGCTTTCTTT.